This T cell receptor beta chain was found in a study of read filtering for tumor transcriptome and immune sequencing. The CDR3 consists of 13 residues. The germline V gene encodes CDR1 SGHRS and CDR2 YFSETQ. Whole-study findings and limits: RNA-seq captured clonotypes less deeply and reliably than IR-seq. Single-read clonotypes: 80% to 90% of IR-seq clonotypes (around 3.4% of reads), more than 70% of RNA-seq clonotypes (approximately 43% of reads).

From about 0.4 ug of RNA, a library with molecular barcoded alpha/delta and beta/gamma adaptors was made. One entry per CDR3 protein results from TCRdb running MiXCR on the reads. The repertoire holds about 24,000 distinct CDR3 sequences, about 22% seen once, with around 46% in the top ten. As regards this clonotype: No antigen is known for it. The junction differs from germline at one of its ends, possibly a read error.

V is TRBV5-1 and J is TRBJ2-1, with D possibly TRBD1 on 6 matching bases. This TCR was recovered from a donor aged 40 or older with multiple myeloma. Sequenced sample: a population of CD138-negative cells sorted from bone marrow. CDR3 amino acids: CASSLAVVGASLF. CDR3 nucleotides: TGCGCCAGCAGCTTGGCCGTAGTGGGGGCTTCCCTCTTC.